The rows below give T cell receptor beta chains drawn from one sample of a study of cytomegalovirus exposure and HLA in healthy donors. Sequencing was performed with immunoSEQ multiplex PCR; in TCRdb, only in-frame clones are kept and a portion is missing. The sample lists tens of thousands of clones; approximately 80% were seen once. Sequenced input: PBMCs. These receptors were obtained from a woman between 25 and 40 years old in good health and CMV-seronegative. Both conserved end residues are part of each CDR3. Each record gives: J gene, clone size, D gene, V gene, CDR3 DNA, CDR3 protein. A D gene is named only where the DNA matches it firmly. Size values are once, few and many counts, or a class for expanded clones, and some rows have none.

TRBJ2-5,few,TRBD1,TRBV7-9,TGTGCCAGCAGCCGGACAGGTGTCGAGACCCAGTACTTC,CASSRTGVETQYF
TRBJ2-7,few,.,TRBV13,TGTGCCAGCAGCCGCGATCCCGATTCCTACGAGCAGTACTTC,CASSRDPDSYEQYF
TRBJ1-2,.,.,TRBV29-1,TGCAGCGTTCTCCGGGACAAAATGGGGGGCTACACCTTC,CSVLRDKMGGYTF
TRBJ2-1,.,.,TRBV11-3,TGTGCCAGCAGCTCGCGCTGGACATATAACAATGAGCAGTTCTTC,CASSSRWTYNNEQFF
TRBJ1-2,.,.,TRBV28,TGTGCCAGCAGTTCCGGTCTTAACTATGGCTACACCTTC,CASSSGLNYGYTF
TRBJ2-2,.,.,TRBV7-9,TGTGCCAGCAGCTTATCAGGGAACTGGGAGCTGTTTTTT,CASSLSGNWELFF
TRBJ1-5,.,.,TRBV6-1,TGTGCCACAGCCCCGCCTGAGGGAGGTCAGCCCCAGCATTTT,CATAPPEGGQPQHF
TRBJ2-3,.,TRBD2,TRBV6-5,TGTGCCAGCAGTTACGGGCGGGGGGTGCGGGATACGCAGTATTTT,CASSYGRGVRDTQYF
TRBJ2-1,.,TRBD2,TRBV19,TGTGCCAGTAGTATAGATCCCGCCTCTCAACGCTCTAGCGGGGCATACAATGAGCAGTTCTTC,CASSIDPASQRSSGAYNEQFF
TRBJ1-1,.,.,TRBV25-1,TGTGCCAGCAGTGAATCGACAGGTCGGCCCGAAGCTTTCTTT,CASSESTGRPEAFF
TRBJ2-5,.,TRBD1,TRBV5-1,TGCGCCAGCAGCTTGGCCGGGACAGGACGGGGAGAGACCCAGTACTTC,CASSLAGTGRGETQYF
TRBJ2-2,.,TRBD2,TRBV2,TGTGCCAGCAGCCCAGCGGGGGTGAACACCGGGGAGCTGTTTTTT,CASSPAGVNTGELFF
TRBJ1-6,.,TRBD1,TRBV28,TGTGCCAGCAGGGGACAGTCGAGACCTAATTCACCCCTCCACTTT,CASRGQSRPNSPLHF
TRBJ2-5,.,TRBD1,TRBV7-9,TGTGCCAGCAGGCATAACAGGGGGCCGAAGACCCAGTACTTC,CASRHNRGPKTQYF
TRBJ1-1,.,TRBD1,TRBV6-4,TGTGCCAGCAGTGACTTAAGGACAGGAGAAGCTTTCTTT,CASSDLRTGEAFF
TRBJ2-6,.,TRBD1,TRBV19,TGTGCCAGTAGTACTCGCGACAGGGCTGGGGCCAACGTCCTGACTTTC,CASSTRDRAGANVLTF
TRBJ2-7,.,TRBD2,TRBV6-5,TGTGCCAGCAGTTACGGGCCGGGAGGAGCCTACGAGCAGTACTTC,CASSYGPGGAYEQYF
TRBJ1-1,.,.,TRBV2,TGTGCCAGCAGCCAGGGAGGCCTGAACACTGAAGCTTTCTTT,CASSQGGLNTEAFF
TRBJ2-7,.,.,TRBV7-2,TGTGCCAGCAGCTTAGTGAGGTTCCCCTACGAGCAGTACTTC,CASSLVRFPYEQYF
TRBJ2-5,.,.,TRBV13,TGTGCCAGCAGCAAGGACTCTGGAGAGACCCAGTACTTC,CASSKDSGETQYF
TRBJ2-7,.,.,TRBV5-4,TGTGCCAGCAGCTTGGCGGTTGGCTACGAGCAGTACTTC,CASSLAVGYEQYF
TRBJ2-6,.,.,TRBV28,TGTGCCAGCAGTCCGAGTCTCCGGGCCAACGTCCTGACTTTC,CASSPSLRANVLTF
TRBJ1-3,.,TRBD1,TRBV28,TGTGCCAGCAGTTTAGACAGGGCTGGAAACACCATATATTTT,CASSLDRAGNTIYF
TRBJ1-5,few,.,TRBV6-5,TGTGCCAGCAGCCCTCGGTTCAATCAGCCCCAGCATTTT,CASSPRFNQPQHF
TRBJ2-3,.,.,TRBV7-9,TGTGCCAGCAGCACCCAGCGCGGGGGCTACGGCACAGATACGCAGTATTTT,CASSTQRGGYGTDTQYF
TRBJ1-1,.,TRBD1,TRBV11-2,TGTGCCAGCAGCCGGGGAGACAGGGCGGCTGAAGCTTTCTTT,CASSRGDRAAEAFF
TRBJ1-1,.,TRBD1,TRBV18,TGTGCCAGCTCACAGAGGACAGGGATGAACACTGAAGCTTTCTTT,CASSQRTGMNTEAFF
TRBJ2-7,.,.,TRBV28,TGTGCCACCTTTTCCGGCAGGGTACCCTACGAGCAGTACTTC,CATFSGRVPYEQYF
TRBJ2-2,.,TRBD2,TRBV7-9,TGTGCCAGCGGCCGGGCTAGCGGGAACACCGGGGAGCTGTTTTTT,CASGRASGNTGELFF
TRBJ1-2,.,.,TRBV6-5,TGTGCCAGCAGTTACTTCTCTACAGGGACATATGGCTACACCTTC,CASSYFSTGTYGYTF
TRBJ1-1,.,.,TRBV5-4,TGTGCCAGCAGCTTTGACCACTATGGGAACACTGAAGCTTTCTTT,CASSFDHYGNTEAFF
TRBJ2-5,.,TRBD2,TRBV5-6,TGTGCCAGCAGGGTACTAGCGGGGGGGCGGAGAGAGACCCAGTACTTC,CASRVLAGGRRETQYF